This T cell receptor (beta chain) was recorded in a study of OX40 agonist ivuxolimab in advanced cancers. Study as a whole: Three individuals attained partial responses, comprising one hepatocellular carcinoma case and two cutaneous melanoma cases. Broader study findings: Partial responders receiving 0.1-3.0 mg/kg showed among the lowest clonal expansion. The average count of expanded clones was higher among CD8+ T cells than among CD4+.

TCRdb's copy holds only in-frame clones and misses some; the assay was immunoSEQ multiplex PCR. The sample yields around 12,000 clones, around 80% seen once. By sample share, this clone is medium-sized. The target antigen is unknown. V was clipped by 4 bases and J by 4 bases, with 14 bases between them. The CDR3 spans 14 residues. Per the germline V gene, CDR1 is SGHDT and CDR2 is YYEEEE. The V call is TRBV5-6, the J call TRBJ1-2; D might be TRBD1 (6 bases). The TCR comes from an adult with an advanced solid tumor such as melanoma, head and neck, liver or kidney cancer. The sample here was CD4+ or CD8+ T cells sorted from blood, taken in a trial of the OX40 agonist ivuxolimab. The CDR3 region is CASSNGQSLYGYTF. Written as DNA, the CDR3 is TGTGCCAGCAGCAACGGACAGAGTCTCTATGGCTACACCTTC. The whole variable domain, remainder taken from reference TRBV5-6 and TRBJ1-2, is DAGVTQSPTHLIKTRGQQVTLRCSPKSGHDTVSWYQQALGQGPQFIFQYYEEEERQRGNFPDRFSGHQFPNYSSELNVNALLLGDSALYLCASSNGQSLYGYTFGSGTRLTVV.